Reported below is one T cell receptor beta chain. Its antigen remains unidentified. No base qualities exist here, and no much larger clone lies one base off it. The immunoSEQ Assay, a bias-controlled multiplex PCR, was used to amplify TCRbeta CDR3 regions from genomic DNA. The authors' pipeline ran thus. The number of nucleated cells in each sample was estimated from the amplification of reference gene primers within the assay. Sequence reads were collapsed and filtered to measure the absolute abundance of every unique TCRbeta CDR3 rearrangement. For each sample, productive Simpson clonality was calculated as the square root of Simpson's diversity index over productive rearrangements. In its TCRdb copy, this immuneACCESS table keeps in-frame sequences only and misses some clones. Where compared with another copy, unresolved V genes explain less than half of these, and the others have no known cause. The DNA was the basis for D and trimming; V, J and clone size are from that table. The sample includes some 270,000 clones, with less than 90% observed a single time. Together, the top ten hold more than 1.5% of the sample.

Including the terminal cysteine and phenylalanine, the CDR3 comprises 13 residues. CDR3 DNA only is kept here, 39 bases in frame from base 1. Trimming takes 0 bases from V and 4 bases from J, and the germline ends sit 8 bases apart. The germline V gene (reference sequence) provides CDR1 SGHKS and CDR2 YYEKEE. The source of the sample is a study of blood T cell repertoires in COVID-19 (dated by TCRdb to 2019 to 2021). With regard to the full study: Samples from collaborators originated in the United States, Italy and Spain and spanned both the acute and convalescent phases of COVID-19. Nearly every sample came with metadata listing a de-identified subject ID, COVID-19 status, age in years and sex. HLA class I and class II types, where available, came from metadata supplied by the sample provider rather than from assay-based typing. Subjects who had been exposed to COVID-19, were actively infected with it, or had recovered from it provided the deeply sampled blood TCRbeta repertoires that made up the dataset. The repertoires were released in a freely available public database meant as a resource for research on the immune response to SARS-CoV-2. The prospective study material was composed of cDNA or gDNA derived from T cells, B-cell-depleted T cells, or PBMCs. The samples were drawn from the first 160 participants of the ongoing ImmuneRACE study and from some 1,300 subjects provided by 6 global collaborators.

The research as a whole found: The quantity of clinical and demographic metadata differed by source and by participant and was supplied without curation.

Another Seattle source contributed samples from volunteer blood donors who had recovered from COVID-19. Each collaborating institution followed its own protocols to collect whole blood in K2EDTA tubes. For TCRbeta analysis, collaborator samples were shipped as frozen whole blood, as isolated PBMCs, or as DNA extracted from either sample type. The material sequenced was peripheral blood. The receptor's source is a woman aged 40 to 50 who had recovered from COVID-19. This chain is built from TRBV5-5 and TRBJ2-7; no D gene call is confident. At the DNA level, the sequence is TGTGCCAGCAGCTTGGAAGCGTCTTACGAGCAGTACTTC. This encodes CASSLEASYEQYF.